The sequence of this T cell receptor (beta chain) was determined in a study of identical twins (dated by TCRdb to 2016 to 2017). Looking at the study overall: The study deep-sequenced TCR alpha and beta repertoires from monozygotic twins, unrelated adults of various ages and cord blood to test whether fetal clonotypes persist. To rule out contamination, the twin experiments were replicated at different times with different library preparation protocols. General study outcomes and caveats: Because the same donors could not be followed over many years, conclusions were based on cross-sectional statistical analysis. Invariant T cells such as MAIT and iNKT could partly confound zero-insertion analyses, although diverse VJ usage argued against such confounding for most clonotypes. A weaker excess of twin sharing was found in beta out-of-frame sequences because the signal-to-noise ratio was lowered by fewer shared sequences. Compared with coincidental sharing between unrelated individuals, an excess of low generation-probability sequences was observed among out-of-frame TCR alpha sequences shared between twins. Recombination models systematically underestimated out-of-frame TCR alpha sharing in monozygotic twins but agreed with sharing between unrelated individuals. Fewer insertions were carried by abundant cord blood beta clonotypes, a similar but weaker trend appeared in young adult naive repertoires, and no such trend appeared in memory repertoires.

Libraries were built with 5' RACE. Instrument used: Illumina HiSeq 2000. A universal primer binding site was added through template switching, and the final cDNA carried a unique molecular identifier so that TCR cDNA molecules could be counted accurately. Specific primers in the conserved constant-segment region were used to synthesize first-strand cDNA for TCR alpha and beta chains. Each cDNA library was double barcoded, with a SMART-Mk sample barcode plus Illumina barcodes, to control for contamination. TruSeq adapter sequences along with Illumina sample barcodes were introduced in two successive PCR steps. The TCR alpha and beta cDNA libraries were sequenced on the Illumina HiSeq platform using custom primers. From the authors' description of their analysis: MiGEC was used to process raw reads and extract unique molecular identifiers, and MiXCR was used to find CDR3 positions. Recombination models were inferred per individual with the repgenHMM and IGoR tools using an EM algorithm. The analysis of shared clonotypes was done with the tcR package in R, with sharing normalized by the product of cloneset sizes. To study raw recombination free of thymic and clonal selection effects, out-of-frame nonproductive sequences were analyzed. In-frame beta chains were kept once TCRdb had trimmed the public reads at Q25 with fastp and called clones with MiXCR. Under each unique CDR3 protein, matching rows form one entry showing the most common genes and DNA. None of the V and J calls come from the authors' own analysis; TCRdb made them. In all, the sample holds about 920,000 distinct CDR3 sequences, and over 9% of those were seen once. Around 1.5% of the sample rests with the top ten.

Notes on this clonotype: The antigen this receptor binds is unknown. No base-level quality is on record; no much larger clone is a single base apart.

Only healthy Caucasian donors were included. The twin cohort comprised three pairs of female monozygotic twins, all aged roughly 18 to 29 years. The RNA used for TCR libraries was isolated from peripheral blood mononuclear cells. V and J lose 4 bases and 7 bases, and a span of 14 bases separates them. Looking up the germline V gene yields CDR1 SQVTM and CDR2 ANQGSEA. Spanning cysteine to phenylalanine, the CDR3 consists of 13 amino acids. Here the CDR3 DNA is all that survives: 39 bases in frame from base 1. These data were also reused for a study on yellow fever vaccine responses in identical twins. That second report states: According to the authors, in identical twins the way T cells responded to vaccination appeared partly convergent and partly personalized. The study precisely tracked vaccine-responding T cell clones in identical twins.

The chain joins TRBV29-1 to TRBJ2-1; the D region is possibly TRBD1 or TRBD2, each matching across 6 bases. This TCR derives from a woman under 30 in good health. The sequenced sample was PBMCs. The DNA sequence is as follows: TGCAGCGTTGTTAGGGGGGTTGGGAATGAGCAGTTCTTC. The translation is CSVVRGVGNEQFF.